This entry is about one T cell receptor beta chain. Antigen unknown. This sample is part of a study of response to subunit inactivated influenza vaccine. Study results and caveats: New T cells are recruited in small numbers by each seasonal influenza vaccination, according to the authors' suggestion.

The V segment lost 4 bases and the J segment 10 bases; nucleotides outside the gene matches: 4. The germline CDR1 and CDR2 sequences are LNHDA and SQIVND (reference sequence). The CDR3 length is 13 residues. TCRdb reanalysed the RT-PCR reads using MiXCR and keeps one entry per CDR3 protein. The sample contains more than 150,000 distinct CDR3 sequences, around 8.8% of which appear only once. This specimen consisted of non-naive T cells sorted from PBMCs, obtained on the day of vaccination. This chain uses TRBV19 with TRBJ2-1, with 10 positions matching TRBD1. This TCR came from a man aged 45-65 years who received an inactivated influenza vaccine. The CDR3 is CASSRGQGEEQFF. The CDR3 nucleotides are TGTGCCAGTAGTAGAGGACAGGGGGAAGAGCAGTTCTTC.